What follows are 26 T cell receptor beta chains derived from one specimen sequenced in a study of regulatory T cells in long-lasting Graves disease. Building of the TCR beta libraries involved iRepertoire HTBI primers and Arm-PCR of CDR3 regions. MiXCR, run by TCRdb on the multiplex PCR reads, gives a single entry per CDR3 protein. Among about 240,000 distinct CDR3 sequences listed, 20% were seen once. Time point described: newly diagnosed GD, antithyroid drugs for less than 3 months. RNA extracted from PBMCs served as the sequencing template. The sample here was peripheral blood mononuclear cells (PBMCs), taken at new diagnosis, from a patient treated with antithyroid drugs. These receptors were obtained from a female donor with Graves disease.

The rearrangement uses TRBV19 and TRBJ2-7, with D perhaps TRBD1 (6 bases). V lost 8 bases, J lost 6 bases, and 17 bases lay in between. Germline V CDR1 and CDR2: LNHDA, SQIVND (reference sequence). The CDR3 is 13 residues long. CDR3 residues: CASRDNRVPEQYF. CDR3 DNA: TGTGCCAGTCGTGATAACAGGGTCCCCGAGCAGTACTTC.

As concerns this clonotype: A far larger clone is one nucleotide away, so this likely arose from a read error. The rearrangement uses TRBV7-3 and TRBJ2-7; TRBD2 aligns across 9 bases. There are 14 residues in the CDR3. Germline V gives CDR1 SGHTA, CDR2 FQGTGA. The ends lost 4 bases at V and 7 bases at J; junction bases unmatched: 8. CDR3 bases: TGTGCCAGCAGCTACAGAGCGGGAGGCGGTGAGCAGTACTTC. Protein: CASSYRAGGGEQYF.

The rearrangement joins TRBV19 to TRBJ1-1; TRBD1 matches 9 bases. This CDR3 spans 14 amino acids. The germline V gene encodes CDR1 LNHDA and CDR2 SQIVND (reference sequence). Germline trimming cut 5 bases from V and 9 bases from J; bases unmatched to any gene: 10. The CDR3 DNA is TGTGCCAGTAGTGCACAGGGGGCGCGAACTAAAGCTTTCTTT. It specifies CASSAQGARTKAFF. Full variable domain (rest looked up from reference TRBV19 and TRBJ1-1): DGGITQSPKYLFRKEGQNVTLSCEQNLNHDAMYWYRQDPGQGLRLIYYSQIVNDFQKGDIAEGYSVSREKKESFPLTVTSAQKNPTAFYLCASSAQGARTKAFFGQGTRLTVV.

This clonotype came up many times. The chain combines TRBV5-5 with TRBJ1-5; 8 nucleotides match TRBD1. Germline-derived CDR1 and CDR2 are SGHKS and YYEKEE (reference sequence). The CDR3 runs to 15 residues. With V trimmed by 4 bases and J by 2 bases, 5 bases remained unmatched. CDR3 protein: CASSQGARGNQPQHF. The CDR3 coding sequence is TGTGCCAGCAGCCAGGGGGCGAGGGGCAATCAGCCCCAGCATTTT. The full variable domain, completed using reference TRBV5-5 and TRBJ1-5, is DAGVTQSPTHLIKTRGQQVTLRCSPISGHKSVSWYQQVLGQGPQFIFQYYEKEERGRGNFPDRFSARQFPNYSSELNVNALLLGDSALYLCASSQGARGNQPQHFGDGTRLSIL.

Notes on this clonotype: A far larger clone differs by one base, so this is likely a read error. The rearrangement links TRBV6-1 to TRBJ2-5, with a weak D call TRBD2 (6 bases). The CDR3 totals 13 residues. The ends were cut back, 6 bases at V and 1 base at J, with 9 bases in the middle. The germline V gene encodes CDR1 MNHNS and CDR2 SASEGT. The CDR3 coding sequence is TGTGCCAGCAGGCGGGACCCCCAAGAGACCCAGTACTTC. Protein: CASRRDPQETQYF.

This clonotype was observed many times. This chain connects TRBV7-2 to TRBJ2-4; D might be TRBD1 (6 bases). Germline V gene sequence: CDR1 SGHTA, CDR2 FQGNSA. The CDR3 extends over 13 amino acids. V lost 4 bases, J lost 6 bases, and 10 bases lay in between. This CDR3 reads CASSSDSSNIQYF. CDR3 nucleotide sequence: TGTGCCAGCAGCTCGGACAGCTCAAACATTCAGTACTTC.

In the case of this clonotype: Sequence at one end of the junction differs from germline and may be a read error. The V call is TRBV5-5, the J call TRBJ1-5, with D unclear. The CDR3 covers 15 residues. Germline loops: CDR1 SGHKS, CDR2 YYEKEE (reference sequence). CDR3 residues: CASTLSSLGNQPQHF. The CDR3 DNA reads as TGTGCCAGCACCTTGAGTTCTCTAGGCAATCAGCCCCAGCATTTT.

This clonotype was observed a handful of times. At one boundary the junction diverges from the germline segment, which might be a read error. The CDR3 region is CTSRMEGAASYGYTF. The CDR3 DNA reads as TGTACCAGCCGAATGGAGGGGGCCGCCTCCTATGGCTACACCTTC. The chain links TRBV19 to TRBJ1-2, with 7 bases identical to TRBD1. The CDR3 spans 15 residues. Looked up from germline, CDR1 is LNHDA and CDR2 is SQIVND (reference sequence).

This clonotype was counted between two and nine times. This sequence joins TRBV5-6 and TRBJ2-2; 11 nucleotides agree with TRBD2. The germline CDR1 and CDR2 sequences are SGHDT and YYEEEE. The V gene end was trimmed by 4 bases and the J gene end by 5 bases; junction bases not matched to a gene: 7. The CDR3 extends over 16 amino acids. The CDR3 region is CASSDLAGGLTGELFF. CDR3 DNA: TGTGCCAGCAGCGATCTAGCGGGAGGCTTAACCGGGGAGCTGTTTTTT.

The chain joins TRBV19 to TRBJ2-3; D possibly corresponds to TRBD1 (5 bases). The germline V and J ends were trimmed by 1 base and 3 bases, with 11 bases remaining between them. The CDR3 loop spans 15 amino acids. Germline-derived CDR1 and CDR2 are LNHDA and SQIVND (reference sequence). The CDR3 protein is CASSIARVGTDTQYF. CDR3 nucleotides: TGTGCCAGTAGTATAGCCAGGGTGGGGACAGATACGCAGTATTTT. The full variable domain, with the rest looked up from reference TRBV19 and TRBJ2-3, is DGGITQSPKYLFRKEGQNVTLSCEQNLNHDAMYWYRQDPGQGLRLIYYSQIVNDFQKGDIAEGYSVSREKKESFPLTVTSAQKNPTAFYLCASSIARVGTDTQYFGPGTRLTVL.

The sample holds a few counts of this clonotype. V is TRBV18 and J is TRBJ1-6; the D gene is possibly TRBD1 (5 bases). The germline V and J ends were trimmed by 2 bases and 8 bases, with 13 bases remaining between them. CDR3 length: 15 amino acids. Germline V gene sequence: CDR1 KGHSH, CDR2 LQKENI. CDR3 in amino acids: CASSPVAGSDSPLHF. CDR3 coding DNA: TGTGCCAGCTCACCAGTGGCAGGGAGTGATTCACCCCTCCACTTT.

This clonotype showed up just a few times. J is TRBJ2-7 and V is TRBV19, with 10 bases lining up with TRBD1. CDR1 and CDR2 (germline): LNHDA, SQIVND (reference sequence). The CDR3 length is 15 residues. J gave up 3 bases and V 6 bases, and 8 bases lay outside the gene matches. The CDR3 here is CASSTGQGNFYEQYF. Written as DNA, the CDR3 is TGTGCCAGTAGCACGGGACAGGGGAATTTCTACGAGCAGTACTTC.

This clonotype was seen a handful of times. This sequence joins TRBV10-1 and TRBJ2-3, with TRBD2 matching over 7 bases. Germline CDR1 is WNHNN and CDR2 is SYGVQD (reference sequence). V gave up 6 bases and J gave up 4 bases; unmatched junction bases: 4. This CDR3 spans 13 amino acids. CDR3 loop: CASRGGSPDTQYF. The CDR3 bases are TGCGCCAGCAGAGGCGGGAGTCCAGATACGCAGTATTTT.

This clonotype was detected only a few times. The germline gene is not matched at one end of the junction; a read error may be the cause. The chain is built from TRBV20-1 and TRBJ2-4; 16 bases are shared with TRBD2. CDR3 length: 15 amino acids. The germline V gene has CDR1 DFQATT and CDR2 SNEGSKA (reference sequence). The CDR3: CSAPGLAGGPGVGFF. The CDR3, as DNA: TGCAGTGCTCCGGGACTAGCGGGAGGGCCCGGTGTTGGGTTCTTC.

This clonotype has ten or more counts. This rearrangement joins TRBV11-3 to TRBJ1-4, with D unclear. Trimming pared 2 bases from V and 5 bases from J, leaving 12 bases between. This CDR3 comprises 15 residues. Germline V gives CDR1 SGHNT, CDR2 YENEEA. The chain's CDR3 is CASSLFGARNEKLFF. The CDR3 region has the DNA TGTGCCAGCAGCTTATTTGGCGCTCGCAATGAAAAACTGTTTTTT.

This clonotype was counted many times. This sequence joins TRBV6-1 and TRBJ2-7; a possible D gene is TRBD1 (6 bases). Germline assignment: CDR1 MNHNS and CDR2 SASEGT. This CDR3 is built from 12 residues. V lost 5 bases and J 4 bases, leaving 9 bases between the germline ends. The CDR3 reads CASSHQGYEQYF. The CDR3, as DNA: TGTGCCAGCAGTCACCAGGGGTACGAGCAGTACTTC.

The table lists this clonotype with a few counts. One end of the junction varies from germline; a read error may be responsible. The chain joins TRBV6-1 to TRBJ2-7; 9 positions agree with TRBD1. Germline V CDR1 and CDR2: MNHNS, SASEGT. The CDR3 has 14 residues. The CDR3 DNA is TGTGCCAGCAGTGGGGGGACAGGGCCATACGAGCAGTGCTTC. Amino acid sequence: CASSGGTGPYEQCF.

At least ten counts were recorded for this clonotype. The rearrangement joins TRBV7-9 to TRBJ2-2; D unresolved. Per the germline V gene, CDR1 is SEHNR and CDR2 is FQNEAQ (reference sequence). Deletions cut 4 bases from V and 4 bases from J, with 13 bases between. The CDR3 runs 15 residues. In DNA form, the CDR3 reads TGTGCCAGCAGCTCCTTGTTAACGAGCACCGGGGAGCTGTTTTTT. This encodes CASSSLLTSTGELFF.

This clonotype was recorded many times. The rearrangement links TRBV11-2 to TRBJ1-1, with D maybe TRBD1 (5 bases). Trimming left V 7 bases short and J 0 bases short, with 9 bases between. This CDR3 is 13 amino acids long. Germline V CDR1 and CDR2: SGHAT, FQNNGV. As DNA, the CDR3 is TGTGCCAGCATCGGGGGTATGAACACTGAAGCTTTCTTT. The encoded protein is CASIGGMNTEAFF.

This clonotype was observed many times. This chain links TRBV20-1 with TRBJ2-3; TRBD1 matches at 7 bases. After removal of 6 bases from V and 3 bases from J, the junction contained 9 bases not matched to a gene. The CDR3 consists of 14 residues. The germline V gene has CDR1 DFQATT and CDR2 SNEGSKA (reference sequence). The CDR3 DNA sequence: TGCAGTGCAACAAAACAGGGGTTTACAGATACGCAGTATTTT. It is translated as CSATKQGFTDTQYF.

The rearrangement joins TRBV7-2 to TRBJ2-3; 8 positions match TRBD1. V gave up 4 bases and J gave up 3 bases; unmatched junction bases: 3. This CDR3 is built from 14 residues. Germline V gene lookup returns CDR1 SGHTA and CDR2 FQGNSA. The CDR3 loop is CASSYDRGTDTQYF. Here the CDR3 DNA reads TGTGCCAGCAGCTACGACAGGGGTACAGATACGCAGTATTTT.

In its sample, this clonotype was seen many times. An end of the junction does not agree with germline; a read error may underlie this. V is TRBV3-1 and J is TRBJ2-7; 14 bases are a match to TRBD2. The germline V gene has CDR1 LGHDT and CDR2 YNNKEL (reference sequence). The CDR3 contains 15 residues. The CDR3: CASSPGLAGAYGQYF. As DNA, the CDR3 is TGTGCCAGCAGCCCGGGACTAGCGGGGGCCTACGGGCAGTACTTC.

The V call is TRBV25-1, the J call TRBJ2-2; the match to TRBD1 covers 9 bases. V lost 7 bases, J lost 0 bases, and 12 bases stayed unmatched. The CDR3 is 18 residues long. CDR1 is MGHDK, CDR2 SYGVNS, per germline. The CDR3 nucleotides are TGTGCCAGCACTTGGCGACAGGGGGTAGCCACGAACACCGGGGAGCTGTTTTTT. Protein product: CASTWRQGVATNTGELFF.

This clonotype showed up many times. The chain joins TRBV14 to TRBJ2-5; 9 bases map to TRBD1. The junction had 10 bases not matched to a gene; V was cut back by 6 bases and J by 2 bases. Germline V gene data show CDR1 as SGHDN and CDR2 as FVKESK. This CDR3 contains 16 residues. The CDR3 here is CASSPYLGQGQETQYF. The CDR3 DNA sequence: TGTGCCAGCAGTCCGTACCTGGGACAGGGACAAGAGACCCAGTACTTC.

The V call is TRBV4-3, the J call TRBJ2-7; no clear D. V was pared by 2 bases and J by 3 bases, with 17 bases between. This CDR3 has 16 residues. From germline, CDR1 is LGHNA and CDR2 YSLEER. The chain's CDR3 is CASSQIISGRFYEQYF. The CDR3 DNA sequence: TGCGCCAGCAGCCAAATCATCTCCGGACGCTTCTACGAGCAGTACTTC.

The sample holds a few counts of this clonotype. The chain carries TRBV27 and TRBJ1-1; 8 bases are shared with TRBD1. V lost 7 bases, J lost 5 bases, and 6 bases stayed unmatched. CDR1 and CDR2 from the germline V gene are MNHEY and SMNVEV (reference sequence). This CDR3 contains 13 residues. The CDR3 bases are TGTGCCAGCATTCGACAGGGGTCGACTGAAGCTTTCTTT. The encoded protein is CASIRQGSTEAFF.